This T cell receptor beta chain was profiled in a study of blood T cell repertoires in COVID-19. In the study overall: Sites across the United States, Italy and Spain contributed samples from acute and convalescent COVID-19. In each case, the material was cDNA or gDNA derived from T cells, B-cell-depleted T cells, or PBMCs.

Authors' analysis steps: Reference gene primer amplification gave nucleated cell count estimates. Sequenced by immunoSEQ multiplex PCR; TCRdb stores in-frame clones only, minus some. Clone size and the V and J calls come from that table; the DNA yielded D and trimming. The repertoire includes 150,000 to 200,000 clones, about four fifths of them detected once, and approximately 2.6% sits in the top ten. Trimming stripped 0 bases from V and 4 bases from J, with 13 bases between. The CDR3 is made up of 15 amino acids. Germline assignment: CDR1 SGHRS and CDR2 YFSETQ. This chain connects TRBV5-1 to TRBJ2-5; D is undetermined. The sequencing sample was made of peripheral blood. This TCR was recovered from a human donor with acute or convalescent COVID-19. The donor label of this sample is uncertain. In DNA form, the CDR3 reads TGCGCCAGCAGCTTGGGCGCGCCGAATGGAGAGACCCAGTACTTC. The encoded protein is CASSLGAPNGETQYF.